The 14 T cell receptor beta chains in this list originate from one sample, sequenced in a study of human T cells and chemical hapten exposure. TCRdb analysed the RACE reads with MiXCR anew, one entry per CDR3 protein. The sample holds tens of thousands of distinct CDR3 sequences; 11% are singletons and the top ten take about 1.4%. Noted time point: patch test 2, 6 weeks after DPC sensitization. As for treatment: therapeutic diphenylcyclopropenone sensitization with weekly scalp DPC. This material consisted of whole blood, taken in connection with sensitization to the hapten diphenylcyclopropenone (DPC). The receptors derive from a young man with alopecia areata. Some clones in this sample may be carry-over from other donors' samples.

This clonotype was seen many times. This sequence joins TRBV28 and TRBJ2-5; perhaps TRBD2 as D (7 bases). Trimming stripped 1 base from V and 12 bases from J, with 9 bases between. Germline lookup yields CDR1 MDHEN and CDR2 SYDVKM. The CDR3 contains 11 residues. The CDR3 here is CASSLSGGKYF. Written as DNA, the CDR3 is TGTGCCAGCAGTTTATCGGGGGGCAAGTACTTC.

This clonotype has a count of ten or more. This CDR3 reads CASSPYASLGTDTQYF. The CDR3 DNA reads TGTGCCAGCAGCCCATACGCTAGCTTAGGCACAGATACGCAGTATTTT. The rearrangement links TRBV14 to TRBJ2-3; maybe TRBD2 (5 bases). The germline V and J ends were trimmed by 4 bases and 1 base, with 15 bases remaining between them. Looked up from germline, CDR1 is SGHDN and CDR2 is FVKESK. The CDR3 covers 16 residues.

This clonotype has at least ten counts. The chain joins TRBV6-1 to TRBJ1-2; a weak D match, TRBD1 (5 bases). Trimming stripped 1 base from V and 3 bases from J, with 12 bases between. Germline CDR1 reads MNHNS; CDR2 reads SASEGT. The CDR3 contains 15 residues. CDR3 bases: TGTGCCAGCAGTGAAGGATTGGGAGGGGACTATGGCTACACCTTC. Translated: CASSEGLGGDYGYTF.

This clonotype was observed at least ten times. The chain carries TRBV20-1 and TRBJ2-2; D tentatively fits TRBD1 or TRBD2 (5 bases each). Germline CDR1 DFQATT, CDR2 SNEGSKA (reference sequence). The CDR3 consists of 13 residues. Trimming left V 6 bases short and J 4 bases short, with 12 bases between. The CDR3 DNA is TGCAGTGCCGCTCGGGGCCTCACCGGGGAGCTGTTTTTT. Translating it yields CSAARGLTGELFF.

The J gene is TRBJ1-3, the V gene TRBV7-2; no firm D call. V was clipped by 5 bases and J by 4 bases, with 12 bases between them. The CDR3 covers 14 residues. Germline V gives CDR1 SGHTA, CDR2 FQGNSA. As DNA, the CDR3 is TGTGCCAGCAGCCCGGGCATCGGAGGAAACACCATATATTTT. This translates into CASSPGIGGNTIYF.

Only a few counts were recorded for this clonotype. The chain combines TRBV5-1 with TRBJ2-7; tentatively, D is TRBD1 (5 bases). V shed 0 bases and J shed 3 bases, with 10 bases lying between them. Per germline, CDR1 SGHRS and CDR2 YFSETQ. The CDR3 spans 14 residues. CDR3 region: CASSLVAGHYEQYF. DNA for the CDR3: TGCGCCAGCAGCTTGGTAGCAGGGCACTACGAGCAGTACTTC. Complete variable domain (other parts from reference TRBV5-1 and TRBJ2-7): KAGVTQTPRYLIKTRGQQVTLSCSPISGHRSVSWYQQTPGQGLQFLFEYFSETQRNKGNFPGRFSGRQFSNSRSEMNVSTLELGDSALYLCASSLVAGHYEQYFGPGTRLTVT.

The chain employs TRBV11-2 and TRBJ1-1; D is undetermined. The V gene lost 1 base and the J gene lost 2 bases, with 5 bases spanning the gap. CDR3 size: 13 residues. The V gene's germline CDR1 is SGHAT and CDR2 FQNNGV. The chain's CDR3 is CASSLAENTEAFF. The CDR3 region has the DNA TGTGCCAGCAGCTTAGCGGAAAACACTGAAGCTTTCTTT.

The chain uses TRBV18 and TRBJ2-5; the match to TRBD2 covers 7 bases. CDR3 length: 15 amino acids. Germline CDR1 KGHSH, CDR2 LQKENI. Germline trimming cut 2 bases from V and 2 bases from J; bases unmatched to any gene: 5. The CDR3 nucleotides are TGTGCCAGCTCACCAGGGAGCGGGGTACAAGAGACCCAGTACTTC. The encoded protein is CASSPGSGVQETQYF.

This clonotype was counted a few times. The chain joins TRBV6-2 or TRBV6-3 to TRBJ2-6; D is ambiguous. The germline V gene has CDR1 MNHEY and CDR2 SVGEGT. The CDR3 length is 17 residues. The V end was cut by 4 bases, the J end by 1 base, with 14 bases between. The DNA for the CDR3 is TGTGCCAGCAGTTGGACGGCCTTAATATCTGGGGCCAACGTCCTGACTTTC. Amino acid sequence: CASSWTALISGANVLTF.

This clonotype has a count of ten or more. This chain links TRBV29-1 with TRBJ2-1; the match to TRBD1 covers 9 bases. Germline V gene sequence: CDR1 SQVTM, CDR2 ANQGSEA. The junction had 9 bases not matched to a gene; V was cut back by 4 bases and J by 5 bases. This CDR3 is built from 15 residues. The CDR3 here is CSVVFKDRGNNEQFF. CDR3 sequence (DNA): TGCAGCGTTGTCTTCAAGGACAGGGGAAACAATGAGCAGTTCTTC.

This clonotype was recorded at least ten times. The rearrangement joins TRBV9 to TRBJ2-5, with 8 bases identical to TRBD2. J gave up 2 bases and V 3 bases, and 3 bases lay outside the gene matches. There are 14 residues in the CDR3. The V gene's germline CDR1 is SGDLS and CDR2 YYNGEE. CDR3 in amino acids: CASSGTSLQETQYF. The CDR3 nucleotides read TGTGCCAGCAGCGGGACTAGCCTACAAGAGACCCAGTACTTC.

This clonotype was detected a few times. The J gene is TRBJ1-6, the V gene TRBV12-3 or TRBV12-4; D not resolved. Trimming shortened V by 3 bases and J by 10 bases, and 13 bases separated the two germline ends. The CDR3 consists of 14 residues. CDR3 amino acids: CASSFSGLQSPLHF. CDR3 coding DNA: TGTGCCAGCAGTTTTTCCGGTCTTCAGTCACCCCTCCACTTT.

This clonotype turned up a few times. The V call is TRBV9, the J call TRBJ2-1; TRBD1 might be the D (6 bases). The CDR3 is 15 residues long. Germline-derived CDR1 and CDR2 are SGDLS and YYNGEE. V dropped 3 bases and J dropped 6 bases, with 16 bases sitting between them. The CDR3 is CASSEGVQSRNEQFF. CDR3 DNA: TGTGCCAGCAGCGAGGGGGTACAGAGCCGCAATGAGCAGTTCTTC.

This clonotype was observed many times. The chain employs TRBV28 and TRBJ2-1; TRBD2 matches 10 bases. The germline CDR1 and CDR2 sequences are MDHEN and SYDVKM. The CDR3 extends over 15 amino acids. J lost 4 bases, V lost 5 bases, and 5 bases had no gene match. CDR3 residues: CASSPAGGEYNEQFF. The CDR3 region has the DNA TGTGCCAGCAGTCCAGCGGGGGGGGAATACAATGAGCAGTTCTTC.